One and the same sample provided the 32 T cell receptor beta chains below, sequenced in a study of technical replicates of blood from a few donors. Assay: immunoSEQ multiplex PCR; the TCRdb copy retains only in-frame clones and omits some. The sample records about 81,000 clones, 96% being singletons. Sequenced input: T cells isolated from PBMCs. These receptors were collected from a human donor in good health.

The chain combines TRBV6-5 with TRBJ2-1; 7 bases fit TRBD1. Germline V gene lookup returns CDR1 MNHEY and CDR2 SVGAGI. The J segment lost 2 bases and the V segment lost 5 bases, leaving 6 bases of the junction unmatched. CDR3 length: 15 amino acids. The CDR3 spells CASSLRTGPYNEQFF. As DNA, the CDR3 is TGTGCCAGCAGTCTACGGACAGGCCCCTACAATGAGCAGTTCTTC.

This chain links TRBV7-6 with TRBJ2-7; 10 bases fit TRBD1. The V gene's germline CDR1 is SGHVS and CDR2 FNYEAQ. The CDR3 is 15 residues long. V dropped 4 bases and J dropped 6; count of bases not matched to a gene: 9. The chain's CDR3 is CASSWTTGGRGEQYF. The CDR3 DNA sequence: TGTGCCAGCAGCTGGACGACAGGGGGCCGGGGCGAGCAGTACTTC.

The chain combines TRBV5-4 with TRBJ1-5; D unresolved. The germline V gene has CDR1 SGHNT and CDR2 YYREEE (reference sequence). The CDR3 is 12 residues long. The V end lost 1 base, the J end lost 6 bases, and 5 bases lay between the germline ends. The CDR3 region is CASSLPGQPQHF. For the CDR3, the DNA is TGTGCCAGCAGCTTGCCCGGTCAGCCCCAGCATTTT.

The chain is built from TRBV6-5 and TRBJ1-5, with unresolved D. The CDR3 is 15 residues long. Germline loops: CDR1 MNHEY, CDR2 SVGAGI. With 4 bases removed from V and 3 bases from J, the gap between germline ends came to 13 bases. The CDR3, as DNA: TGTGCCAGCAGTTTCACCCAAAACTACAATCAGCCCCAGCATTTT. Its translation: CASSFTQNYNQPQHF.

This chain links TRBV29-1 with TRBJ1-3; the D is unclear. CDR3 size: 14 residues. Germline CDR1 reads SQVTM; CDR2 reads ANQGSEA. Trimming pared 7 bases from V and 0 bases from J, leaving 13 bases between. The CDR3 DNA reads as TGCAGCGCCAACAGCCTAAGCTCTGGAAACACCATATATTTT. Encoded protein: CSANSLSSGNTIYF.

This rearrangement joins TRBV29-1 to TRBJ2-3; 13 bases agree with TRBD2. The V segment lost 7 bases and the J segment 4 bases; nucleotides outside the gene matches: 5. Germline loops: CDR1 SQVTM, CDR2 ANQGSEA. The length of the CDR3 is 14 residues. The CDR3 DNA reads TGCAGCGGCCGACTAGCGGGGGGTTCAGATACGCAGTATTTT. Translating gives CSGRLAGGSDTQYF.

The V call is TRBV28, the J call TRBJ2-2; 9 bases map to TRBD1. The CDR3 sequence is 15 residues long. From germline, CDR1 is MDHEN and CDR2 SYDVKM. V shed 4 bases and J 7 bases; nucleotides not matched to a gene: 7. CDR3 nucleotide sequence: TGTGCCAGCAGTTCCCGGGACAGGGATGACGGGGAGCTGTTTTTT. Its translation is CASSSRDRDDGELFF.

The chain links TRBV9 to TRBJ2-3; D is uncertain. The CDR3 totals 15 residues. V lost 1 base and J 4 bases, leaving 13 bases between the germline ends. Germline V gives CDR1 SGDLS, CDR2 YYNGEE. The CDR3 reads CASSVYGASADTQYF. The CDR3 nucleotides are TGTGCCAGCAGCGTATACGGAGCGTCGGCAGATACGCAGTATTTT. The variable domain in full, with the rest retrieved from reference TRBV9 and TRBJ2-3, is DSGVTQTPKHLITATGQRVTLRCSPRSGDLSVYWYQQSLDQGLQFLIQYYNGEERAKGNILERFSAQQFPDLHSELNLSSLELGDSALYFCASSVYGASADTQYFGPGTRLTVL.

V is TRBV5-1 and J is TRBJ2-7, with D hard to call. CDR3 length: 12 amino acids. CDR1 and CDR2 (germline): SGHRS, YFSETQ. Trimming stripped 2 bases from V and 7 bases from J, with 10 bases between. In DNA form, the CDR3 reads TGCGCCAGCAGCTTCCCGACTCGGGAGCAGTACTTC. It specifies CASSFPTREQYF.

This clone was observed once. The V call is TRBV2, the J call TRBJ1-6; 9 bases map to TRBD1. From germline, CDR1 is SNHLY and CDR2 FYNNEI. With V trimmed by 9 bases and J by 7 bases, 13 bases remained unmatched. CDR3 length: 16 residues. The CDR3 DNA is TGTGCCAGAGGGGCCGTAGGCGGGACAGGGAATTCACCCCTCCACTTT. Translating gives CARGAVGGTGNSPLHF.

V and J are TRBV7-2 and TRBJ2-7; 16 bases match TRBD2. The germline CDR1 and CDR2 sequences are SGHTA and FQGNSA. The CDR3 has 15 amino acids. Trimming removed 4 bases from V and 6 bases from J; junction bases left unmatched: 3. This CDR3 is CASSSGLAGGIEQYF. The CDR3 coding sequence is TGTGCCAGCAGCTCGGGACTAGCGGGAGGGATCGAGCAGTACTTC. The full variable domain, its missing parts supplied by reference TRBV7-2 and TRBJ2-7, is GAGVSQSPSNKVTEKGKDVELRCDPISGHTALYWYRQSLGQGLEFLIYFQGNSAPDKSGLPSDRFSAERTGGSVSTLTIQRTQQEDSAVYLCASSSGLAGGIEQYFGPGTRLTVT.

The rearrangement joins TRBV7-9 to TRBJ1-5, with D maybe TRBD1 (6 bases). Germline CDR1 SEHNR, CDR2 FQNEAQ (reference sequence). With 5 bases removed from V and 7 bases from J, the gap between germline ends came to 12 bases. CDR3 size: 13 residues. This chain's CDR3 is CASSPGTIQPQHF. For the CDR3, the DNA is TGTGCCAGCAGCCCTGGGACAATCCAGCCCCAGCATTTT.

V is TRBV19 and J is TRBJ1-5; D gene uncertain. The CDR3 is 15 amino acids. Trimming took off 0 bases at V and 5 bases at J, with 11 bases between the two ends. The V gene's germline CDR1 is LNHDA and CDR2 SQIVND (reference sequence). CDR3 nucleotide sequence: TGTGCCAGTAGTATAGAAGAAGAGAGCTATCAGCCCCAGCATTTT. It yields the protein CASSIEEESYQPQHF.

This chain connects TRBV2 to TRBJ1-1, with D uncertain. Germline values: CDR1 SNHLY, CDR2 FYNNEI. V dropped 7 bases and J dropped 8 bases, with 20 bases sitting between them. This CDR3 region has 14 residues. This chain's CDR3 is CASNKRLGGTEAFF. The DNA for the CDR3 is TGTGCCAGCAACAAGAGACTGGGAGGCACGGAAGCTTTCTTT.

The V gene is TRBV7-8, the J gene TRBJ2-2; D gene unclear. From germline, CDR1 is SGHVS and CDR2 FQNEAQ. V shed 2 bases and J shed 5 bases, with 12 bases lying between them. The CDR3 has 15 amino acids. The CDR3 spells CASSLLTPRTGELFF. The CDR3, as DNA: TGTGCCAGCAGCTTATTAACGCCCAGGACCGGGGAGCTGTTTTTT.

V and J are TRBV5-1 and TRBJ2-5, with D possibly matching TRBD1 (7 bases). Looked up from germline, CDR1 is SGHRS and CDR2 is YFSETQ. The CDR3 extends over 14 amino acids. Trimming took 6 bases from V and 3 from J, leaving 15 bases between them. This chain's CDR3 is CASKGGRGEETQYF. The CDR3 DNA follows: TGCGCCAGCAAGGGGGGCAGGGGGGAAGAGACCCAGTACTTC.

In DNA form, the CDR3 reads TGCAGCGTGGCCCCCCAGCGGGACGAGCAGTTCTTC. This gives the protein CSVAPQRDEQFF. V and J are TRBV29-1 and TRBJ2-1; 7 bases are a match to TRBD2. This CDR3 comprises 12 residues. Germline loops: CDR1 SQVTM, CDR2 ANQGSEA. V was clipped by 6 bases and J by 10 bases; unmatched bases: 9.

The V gene is TRBV11-3, the J gene TRBJ2-3; 9 bases line up with TRBD1. CDR1 and CDR2 (germline): SGHNT, YENEEA. After removal of 5 bases from V and 0 bases from J, the junction contained 6 bases not matched to a gene. This CDR3 spans 16 amino acids. CDR3 sequence: CASSVGDRVSTDTQYF. In DNA, the CDR3 is TGTGCCAGCAGCGTCGGGGACAGGGTGAGCACAGATACGCAGTATTTT. The full variable domain, with the rest looked up from reference TRBV11-3 and TRBJ2-3, is EAGVVQSPRYKIIEKKQPVAFWCNPISGHNTLYWYLQNLGQGPELLIRYENEEAVDDSQLPKDRFSAERLKGVDSTLKIQPAELGDSAVYLCASSVGDRVSTDTQYFGPGTRLTVL.

This rearrangement joins TRBV28 to TRBJ1-5, with D unresolved. Trimming removed 3 bases from V and 2 bases from J, with 11 bases in between. The germline V gene has CDR1 MDHEN and CDR2 SYDVKM. The CDR3 contains 15 residues. This CDR3 reads CASSLGALGNQPQHF. CDR3 in DNA: TGTGCCAGCAGTTTGGGAGCGCTGGGCAATCAGCCCCAGCATTTT.

The chain uses TRBV4-1 and TRBJ2-7; D gene unclear. Trimming stripped 4 bases from V and 0 bases from J, with 10 bases between. Germline lookup yields CDR1 MGHRA and CDR2 YSYEKL. This CDR3 comprises 14 residues. The CDR3 bases are TGCGCCAGCAGCCCACAGAGCAGCTCCTACGAGCAGTACTTC. Protein product: CASSPQSSSYEQYF.

V usage is TRBV5-1 and J usage is TRBJ1-1; D remains ambiguous. Trimming left V 5 bases short and J 8 bases short, with 19 bases between. Germline V gives CDR1 SGHRS, CDR2 YFSETQ. CDR3 size: 14 residues. The CDR3 loop reads CASRSSPLSGEAFF. Written as DNA, the CDR3 is TGCGCCAGCAGATCTTCGCCTCTTAGCGGGGAAGCTTTCTTT.

J is TRBJ2-3 and V is TRBV6-5; 10 bases align to TRBD2. This CDR3 spans 13 amino acids. Looked up from germline, CDR1 is MNHEY and CDR2 is SVGAGI. V lost 8 bases to trimming and J lost 5 bases; unmatched junction nucleotides: 4. The CDR3 here is CASLAGAEDTQYF. As DNA, the CDR3 is TGTGCCAGCCTAGCGGGGGCTGAAGATACGCAGTATTTT.

The chain is built from TRBV29-1 and TRBJ2-3; 9 bases line up with TRBD2. This CDR3 is 16 amino acids long. Unmatched junction bases numbered 8, after V lost 0 bases and J lost 4 bases. The V gene's germline CDR1 is SQVTM and CDR2 ANQGSEA. CDR3 protein: CSVEDPLSGRADTQYF. CDR3 nucleotides: TGCAGCGTTGAAGATCCCCTTAGCGGGAGAGCAGATACGCAGTATTTT.

The rearrangement joins TRBV2 to TRBJ1-2, with 8 bases lining up with TRBD1. This CDR3 has 12 amino acids. Looked up from germline, CDR1 is SNHLY and CDR2 is FYNNEI. V lost 11 bases, J lost 8 bases, and 10 bases stayed unmatched. The CDR3 bases are TGTGCCTCCCAGGGGGCAAGTGACGGCTACACCTTC. This encodes CASQGASDGYTF.

Comments on this clone: Compared with germline, one end of the junction differs, possibly owing to a read error. CDR3 sequence: CASSLTIGRGEETQYF. The CDR3, as DNA: TGTGCTAGCAGCTTAACAATTGGCAGGGGAGAAGAGACCCAGTACTTC. The rearrangement links TRBV7-7 to TRBJ2-5, with a tentative D call TRBD1 (6 bases). The CDR3 has 16 residues. Germline V gives CDR1 SSHAT, CDR2 FNYEAQ (reference sequence). The whole variable domain, remainder taken from reference TRBV7-7 and TRBJ2-5, is GAGVSQSPRYKVTKRGQDVTLRCDPISSHATLYWYQQALGQGPEFLTYFNYEAQPDKSGLPSDRFSAERPEGSISTLTIQRTEQRDSAMYRCASSLTIGRGEETQYFGPGTRLLVL.

This chain uses TRBV5-1 with TRBJ2-7, with 7 bases fitting TRBD2. This CDR3 has 15 residues. Germline CDR1 reads SGHRS; CDR2 reads YFSETQ. The trim removed 4 bases at V and 0 bases at J, leaving 7 bases unmatched. The CDR3: CASSPPSGDSYEQYF. For the CDR3, the DNA is TGCGCCAGCAGCCCTCCTAGCGGAGACTCCTACGAGCAGTACTTC.

V is TRBV27 and J is TRBJ1-1, with no clear D. Looked up from germline, CDR1 is MNHEY and CDR2 is SMNVEV (reference sequence). The CDR3 is 13 amino acids. V was pared by 5 bases and J by 1 base, with 8 bases between. CDR3 nucleotides: TGTGCCAGCAGTACCACGGGGAACACTGAAGCTTTCTTT. Encoded protein: CASSTTGNTEAFF.

The chain recombines TRBV6-5 with TRBJ2-7; 9 bases line up with TRBD2. The CDR3 covers 15 residues. CDR1 and CDR2 (germline): MNHEY, SVGAGI. V trimming: 6 bases; J trimming: 1 base; junction bases outside the gene matches: 7. CDR3 in DNA: TGTGCCAGCAGCCCAACTAGCGGGCTTTCCTACGAGCAGTACTTC. This sequence encodes CASSPTSGLSYEQYF.

The chain carries TRBV4-1 and TRBJ1-2, with D perhaps TRBD1 (5 bases). The germline V gene has CDR1 MGHRA and CDR2 YSYEKL. There are 15 residues in the CDR3. V was shortened by 5 bases and J by 1 base, with 14 bases between the two germline ends. For the CDR3, the DNA is TGCGCCAGCAGCTCTCCGGGGCGGGGTAACTATGGCTACACCTTC. Its translation: CASSSPGRGNYGYTF.

This chain links TRBV4-2 with TRBJ1-4, with 11 positions matching TRBD1. Trimming at V came to 4 bases and at J to 0 bases, leaving 7 bases not matched to a gene. Per germline, CDR1 LGHNA and CDR2 YNFKEQ. The CDR3 has 18 amino acids. CDR3 in DNA: TGTGCCAGCAGCCCCCGGACAGGGGGCTCGGCAACTAATGAAAAACTGTTTTTT. This gives the protein CASSPRTGGSATNEKLFF.

The chain recombines TRBV27 with TRBJ1-1, with unresolved D. The CDR3 contains 13 residues. CDR1 and CDR2 from the germline V gene are MNHEY and SMNVEV (reference sequence). V was shortened by 5 bases and J by 5 bases, with 12 bases between the two germline ends. The CDR3 loop is CASSALGRTEAFF. The CDR3 nucleotides read TGTGCCAGCAGTGCCCTAGGTCGGACTGAAGCTTTCTTT.

The genes are TRBV7-9 and TRBJ1-2; 10 positions agree with TRBD1. This CDR3 has 15 residues. The germline V gene encodes CDR1 SEHNR and CDR2 FQNEAQ (reference sequence). The V segment lost 3 bases and the J segment 4 bases; nucleotides outside the gene matches: 5. The CDR3, as DNA: TGTGCCAGCAGCTTGGACGGGACAGGGGCCTATGGCTACACCTTC. Its translation: CASSLDGTGAYGYTF.